This T cell receptor beta chain was found in a study of shared clonotypes between healthy human individuals. The V and J ends lost 10 bases and 3 bases, in that order; junction bases with no gene match: 4. CDR1 ENHRY and CDR2 SYGVKD come from the germline V gene. CDR3 size: 12 residues. Produced via immunoSEQ multiplex PCR; TCRdb's table is partial and in-frame only. This table holds some 1,100,000 clones, 75% to 80% found once. This sequence joins TRBV10-3 and TRBJ1-1; 8 nucleotides match TRBD1. This TCR was recovered from a man aged 18 to 30 in good health. Some clones in this sample may be carry-over from other donors' samples. The sample taken for sequencing was memory CD4+ T cells from PBMCs. Subset in this sample: CD45RA-negative fraction. Here the CDR3 reads CATQGGDTEAFF. The DNA for the CDR3 is TGTGCCACACAGGGGGGGGACACTGAAGCTTTCTTT.